The rows below give T cell receptor beta chains drawn from one sample of a study of blood T cell repertoires in COVID-19. Using immunoSEQ multiplex PCR, the repertoire was profiled, and TCRdb retains in-frame clones only, with some absent. This table holds over 350,000 clones, around nine tenths found once. Sequencing used PBMCs or T cells enriched from blood (not recorded which). The receptors were sampled from a woman aged 50 to 65 who had recovered from COVID-19. Both conserved end residues are part of each CDR3. The order of the fields is CDR3 protein, CDR3 DNA, clone size, J gene, V gene, D gene. D genes are given only for firm matches. Rows may omit the clone size; those that give it use once, few, many or a size class.

CASSQDLKGNTIYF,TGTGCCAGCAGCCAAGATTTAAAAGGAAACACCATATATTTT,-,TRBJ1-3,TRBV14,-
CASSLGVRDNEKLFF,TGCGCCAGCAGCTTGGGGGTCAGGGATAATGAAAAACTGTTTTTT,once,TRBJ1-4,TRBV5-1,-
CASSLKYRLGTNQPQHF,TGCGCCAGCAGCTTGAAATACAGGCTGGGTACCAATCAGCCCCAGCATTTT,-,TRBJ1-5,TRBV5-1,-
CASSQAGFTGELFF,TGTGCCAGCAGCCAAGCAGGGTTCACCGGGGAGCTGTTTTTT,-,TRBJ2-2,TRBV3-1/TRBV3-2,-
CASSTNSEIYGYTF,TGTGCCAGCAGTACCAACAGTGAGATCTATGGCTACACCTTC,-,TRBJ1-2,TRBV28,-
CASSEGVGQPQHF,TGTGCCAGCAGCGAAGGGGTGGGTCAGCCCCAGCATTTT,-,TRBJ1-5,TRBV6-2/TRBV6-3,-
CASSPGTGSYEQYF,TGTGCCAGCAGCCCCGGGACAGGGTCCTACGAGCAGTACTTC,-,TRBJ2-7,TRBV11-3,TRBD1
CASSMSGYAGYQPQHF,TGTGCCAGTAGTATGTCCGGGTACGCCGGATATCAGCCCCAGCATTTT,few,TRBJ1-5,TRBV19,-
CASSQDPGQGANQPQHF,TGCGCCAGCAGCCAGGACCCGGGACAGGGGGCCAATCAGCCCCAGCATTTT,-,TRBJ1-5,TRBV4-1,TRBD1
CASSLAGAEQYF,TGTGCCAGCAGCTTAGCGGGGGCTGAGCAGTACTTC,-,TRBJ2-7,TRBV7-2,-
CASSLAQLNYGYTF,TGTGCCAGCAGTTTGGCACAGTTGAACTATGGCTACACCTTC,once,TRBJ1-2,TRBV28,-
CASSKSAGSYEQYF,TGTGCCAGCAGCAAATCCGCAGGGTCATACGAGCAGTACTTC,-,TRBJ2-7,TRBV21-1,-
CASSPDRGVGNTIYF,TGCGCCAGCAGCCCTGACCGGGGGGTTGGAAACACCATATATTTT,-,TRBJ1-3,TRBV5-1,-
CASSELRAGDFYNSPLHF,TGTGCCAGCAGTGAGTTGAGGGCAGGGGATTTCTATAATTCACCCCTCCACTTT,few,TRBJ1-6,TRBV6-1,-
CASSQVGGRETQYF,TGTGCCAGCAGCCAAGTGGGGGGGAGAGAGACCCAGTACTTC,-,TRBJ2-5,TRBV3-1/TRBV3-2,TRBD2
CASINNPGGKMDTQYF,TGCGCCAGCATCAATAACCCGGGGGGAAAGATGGATACGCAGTATTTT,-,TRBJ2-3,TRBV4-1,TRBD2
CASSFKGVFGFRNGELFF,TGTGCCAGTAGTTTTAAAGGGGTCTTCGGCTTTCGGAACGGGGAGCTGTTTTTT,-,TRBJ2-2,TRBV19,-
CASSLFEGLAKNIQYF,TGTGCCAGCAGCTTATTCGAGGGACTAGCCAAAAACATTCAGTACTTC,-,TRBJ2-4,TRBV7-2,-
CASSPGLADTDTQYF,TGCGCCAGCAGCCCAGGACTAGCGGACACAGATACGCAGTATTTT,once,TRBJ2-3,TRBV4-1,TRBD2
CASSRSGGPATNEKLFF,TGTGCCAGTAGTCGTTCCGGGGGGCCCGCAACTAATGAAAAACTGTTTTTT,-,TRBJ1-4,TRBV19,-
CASSSGTGGGYEQYF,TGTGCCAGCAGCAGTGGGACAGGGGGCGGGTACGAGCAGTACTTC,-,TRBJ2-7,TRBV5-6,TRBD1
CASSALDRDRVGELFF,TGTGCCAGCAGCGCCCTGGACAGGGATAGGGTCGGGGAGCTGTTTTTT,few,TRBJ2-2,TRBV7-2,TRBD1
CASSQEGPGGPFSSYNEQFF,TGCGCCAGCAGCCAAGAGGGACCGGGAGGCCCCTTTAGCTCCTACAATGAGCAGTTCTTC,once,TRBJ2-1,TRBV4-3,TRBD2
CASSSLGQGEDTQYF,TGTGCCAGCAGTTCCCTCGGACAGGGGGAAGATACGCAGTATTTT,-,TRBJ2-3,TRBV27,TRBD1
CASGSGSGYTF,TGTGCCAGCGGGTCAGGGTCCGGCTACACCTTC,-,TRBJ1-2,TRBV2,-
CASSQLGLYQETQYF,TGCGCCAGCAGCCAACTGGGACTTTATCAAGAGACCCAGTACTTC,-,TRBJ2-5,TRBV4-1,-
CASSPGGPAPGELFF,TGCGCCAGCAGCCCCGGAGGCCCAGCGCCCGGGGAGCTGTTTTTT,-,TRBJ2-2,TRBV4-3,-
CASSDAPGYQPQHF,TGTGCCAGCAGCGATGCGCCAGGCTATCAGCCCCAGCATTTT,-,TRBJ1-5,TRBV2,-
CASSHSGTWNEQFF,TGTGCCAGCAGCCATAGCGGTACGTGGAATGAGCAGTTCTTC,-,TRBJ2-1,TRBV4-2,-
CSVEGENTEAFF,TGCAGCGTTGAAGGAGAGAACACTGAAGCTTTCTTT,-,TRBJ1-1,TRBV29-1,-
CASSPSLLAGDQPQHF,TGTGCCAGCAGCCCGAGCCTCCTGGCGGGGGATCAGCCCCAGCATTTT,-,TRBJ1-5,TRBV9,-
CASSSPTSGHWEETQYF,TGTGCCAGCAGTTCCCCTACTAGCGGGCACTGGGAGGAGACCCAGTACTTC,-,TRBJ2-5,TRBV28,TRBD2
CASTHRKQGTYTEAFF,TGTGCCAGTACCCATAGGAAACAGGGGACCTACACTGAAGCTTTCTTT,-,TRBJ1-1,TRBV19,TRBD1
CASSLSPGLAGGTSTDTQYF,TGTGCCAGCAGCCTATCCCCGGGACTAGCGGGGGGTACAAGCACAGATACGCAGTATTTT,once,TRBJ2-3,TRBV4-2,TRBD2
CASSGGTGKLRFYGYTF,TGTGCCAGCAGCGGAGGGACAGGGAAACTGCGATTCTATGGCTACACCTTC,-,TRBJ1-2,TRBV7-9,TRBD1
CASRRGTGLYNEQFF,TGTGCCAGCAGGCGAGGGACAGGGCTCTACAATGAGCAGTTCTTC,once,TRBJ2-1,TRBV14,TRBD1